This T cell receptor beta chain was sequenced during a study of cytomegalovirus exposure and HLA in healthy donors. Study details: Ancestry clustering placed 81% of several hundred genotyped donors in the Caucasian-associated cluster.

The PCR contained 60 Vbeta and 13 Jbeta primers. This table comes from immunoSEQ multiplex PCR, and its TCRdb copy is limited to in-frame clones, with some not included. The profile shows about 200,000 clones, around 84% of them singletons. V gave up 4 bases and J gave up 5 bases, with 15 bases separating them. Per germline, CDR1 SGDLS and CDR2 YYNGEE. This CDR3 is built from 14 residues. This clone was recorded only once. The receptor was isolated from a middle-aged man in good health and CMV-seropositive. The chain recombines TRBV9 with TRBJ2-5; possibly TRBD2 for D (5 bases). The specimen sequenced was PBMCs. For the CDR3, the DNA is TGTGCCAGCAGCCCCATGAGCGGCGGGGAGACCCAGTACTTC. Translating it yields CASSPMSGGETQYF.